The rows below give T cell receptor beta chains drawn from one sample of a study of control samples from healthy donors and cancer patients. TCRdb's table, derived via immunoSEQ multiplex PCR, lists solely in-frame clones and lacks some. The table records approximately 140,000 clones, roughly 92% of them present only once. The specimen sequenced was blood. All receptors derive from a man younger than 45 in good health. Both conserved end residues are part of each CDR3. The D gene is left open where the match is weak. Some rows have no size entry. The others give once, few or many, or a class for an expanded clone.

TRBD2	NA	TRBV6-4	TRBJ2-7	TGTGCCAGCAGCAAGGGACTAGCGGATTACTACGAGCAGTACTTC	CASSKGLADYYEQYF
NA	once	TRBV27	TRBJ1-1	TGTGCCAGCAGTTTTACAGGGATGGCCACTGAAGCTTTCTTT	CASSFTGMATEAFF
NA	NA	TRBV7-3	TRBJ2-3	TGTGCCAGCAGCTTAACGGGAGTCACAGATACGCAGTATTTT	CASSLTGVTDTQYF
NA	NA	TRBV7-2	TRBJ2-3	TGTGCCAGCAGCTTAACCCCCAATACAGATACGCAGTATTTT	CASSLTPNTDTQYF
NA	NA	TRBV28	TRBJ2-1	TGTGCCAGCAGTTTAGCCAGGTACAATGAGCAGTTCTTC	CASSLARYNEQFF
NA	NA	TRBV27	TRBJ1-3	TGTGCCAGCAGTTCCCGACGGTCTGGAAACACCATATATTTT	CASSSRRSGNTIYF
NA	NA	TRBV6-5	TRBJ1-5	TGTGCCAGCAGTTTATCGTGGACGGATCAGCCCCAGCATTTT	CASSLSWTDQPQHF
NA	NA	TRBV30	TRBJ1-2	TGTGCCTGGAGTGGCCTAAGGAGGGCTTATGGCTACACCTTC	CAWSGLRRAYGYTF
NA	NA	TRBV4-3	TRBJ1-1	TGCGCCAGCAGCCAGGGGGCAGAGAACACTGAAGCTTTCTTT	CASSQGAENTEAFF
NA	NA	TRBV28	TRBJ1-5	TGTGCCAGCAGGAGGATGGGGGACCAGCATTTT	CASRRMGDQHF
TRBD1	NA	TRBV28	TRBJ2-7	TGTGCCAGCAGCCTTAAAAGGACAGGGGAGCAGTACTTC	CASSLKRTGEQYF